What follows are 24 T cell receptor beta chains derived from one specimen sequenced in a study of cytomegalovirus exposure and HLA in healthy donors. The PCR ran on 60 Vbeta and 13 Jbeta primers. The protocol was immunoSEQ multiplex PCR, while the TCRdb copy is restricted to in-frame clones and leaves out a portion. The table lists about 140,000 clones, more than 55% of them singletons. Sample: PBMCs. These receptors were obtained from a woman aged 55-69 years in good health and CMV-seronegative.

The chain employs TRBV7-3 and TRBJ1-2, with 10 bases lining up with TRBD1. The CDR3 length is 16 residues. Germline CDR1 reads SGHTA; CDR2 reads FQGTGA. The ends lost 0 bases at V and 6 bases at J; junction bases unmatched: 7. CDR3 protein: CASSLTPRDRGHGYTF. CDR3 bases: TGTGCCAGCAGCTTAACCCCTCGGGACAGGGGTCATGGCTACACCTTC.

CDR3 loop: CASSGGGRMPQHF. For the CDR3, the DNA is TGTGCCAGTAGTGGCGGGGGTCGAATGCCCCAGCATTTT. The chain carries TRBV19 and TRBJ1-5, with a tentative D call TRBD1 (5 bases). The length of the CDR3 is 13 residues. Germline CDR1 reads LNHDA; CDR2 reads SQIVND (reference sequence). Trimming cost V 5 bases and J 9 bases, with 14 bases left between them. Supplemented by reference TRBV19 and TRBJ1-5, the full variable domain reads DGGITQSPKYLFRKEGQNVTLSCEQNLNHDAMYWYRQDPGQGLRLIYYSQIVNDFQKGDIAEGYSVSREKKESFPLTVTSAQKNPTAFYLCASSGGGRMPQHFGDGTRLSIL.

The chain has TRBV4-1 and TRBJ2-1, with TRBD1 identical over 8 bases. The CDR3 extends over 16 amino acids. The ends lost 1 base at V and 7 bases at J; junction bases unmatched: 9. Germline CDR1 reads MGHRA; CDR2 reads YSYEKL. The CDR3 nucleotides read TGCGCCAGCAGCCAAGCGGTTCAGGGGGCGCTTAATGAGCAGTTCTTC. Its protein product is CASSQAVQGALNEQFF.

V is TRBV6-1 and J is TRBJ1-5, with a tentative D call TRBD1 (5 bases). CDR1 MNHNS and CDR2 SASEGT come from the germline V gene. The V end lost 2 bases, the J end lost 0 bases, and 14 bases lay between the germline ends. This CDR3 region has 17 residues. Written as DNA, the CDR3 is TGTGCCAGCAGTGAAAATCGTGGGGGGATTAGCAATCAGCCCCAGCATTTT. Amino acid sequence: CASSENRGGISNQPQHF.

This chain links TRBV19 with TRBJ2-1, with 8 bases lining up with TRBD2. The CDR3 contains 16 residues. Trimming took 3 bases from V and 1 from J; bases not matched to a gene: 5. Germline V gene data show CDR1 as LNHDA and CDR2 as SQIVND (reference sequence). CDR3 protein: CASSILGGGSYNEQFF. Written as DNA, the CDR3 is TGTGCCAGTAGTATCCTTGGCGGGGGGTCCTACAATGAGCAGTTCTTC.

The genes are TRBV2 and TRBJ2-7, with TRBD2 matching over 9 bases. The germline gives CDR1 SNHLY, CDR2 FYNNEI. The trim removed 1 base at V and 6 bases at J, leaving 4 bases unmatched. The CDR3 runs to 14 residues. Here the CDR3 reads CASSEGTAGGEQYF. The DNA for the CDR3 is TGTGCCAGCAGTGAAGGGACAGCGGGAGGCGAGCAGTACTTC.

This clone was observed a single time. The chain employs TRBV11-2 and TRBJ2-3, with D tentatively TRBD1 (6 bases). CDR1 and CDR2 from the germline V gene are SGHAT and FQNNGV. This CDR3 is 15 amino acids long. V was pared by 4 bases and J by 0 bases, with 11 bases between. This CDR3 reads CASSSTGFSTDTQYF. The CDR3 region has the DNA TGTGCCAGCAGCTCGACAGGTTTTAGCACAGATACGCAGTATTTT.

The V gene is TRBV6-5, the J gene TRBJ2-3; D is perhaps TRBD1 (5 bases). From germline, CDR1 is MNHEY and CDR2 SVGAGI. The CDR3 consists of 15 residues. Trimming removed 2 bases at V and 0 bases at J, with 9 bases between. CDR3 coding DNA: TGTGCCAGCAGTTACGACAGTCGGAGCACAGATACGCAGTATTTT. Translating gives CASSYDSRSTDTQYF.

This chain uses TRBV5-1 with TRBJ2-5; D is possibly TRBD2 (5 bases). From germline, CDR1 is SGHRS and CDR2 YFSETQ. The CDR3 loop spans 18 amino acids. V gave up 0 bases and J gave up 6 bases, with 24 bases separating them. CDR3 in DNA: TGCGCCAGCAGCTTGGGGTCGTCGCGGACCGGCGAGGGTCAGACCCAGTACTTC. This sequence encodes CASSLGSSRTGEGQTQYF.

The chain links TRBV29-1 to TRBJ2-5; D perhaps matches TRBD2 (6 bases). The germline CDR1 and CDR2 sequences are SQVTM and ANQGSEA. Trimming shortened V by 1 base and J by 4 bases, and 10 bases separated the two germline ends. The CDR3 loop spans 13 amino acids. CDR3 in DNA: TGCAGCGTTGAAGTGGGGGGAGTAGAGACCCAGTACTTC. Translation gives CSVEVGGVETQYF.

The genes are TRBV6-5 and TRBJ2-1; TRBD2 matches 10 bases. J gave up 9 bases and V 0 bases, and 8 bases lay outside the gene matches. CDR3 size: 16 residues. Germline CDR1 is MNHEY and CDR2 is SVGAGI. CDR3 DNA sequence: TGTGCCAGCAGTTACTCTCCAGCGGGGGGGCTTGGTGAGCAGTTCTTC. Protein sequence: CASSYSPAGGLGEQFF.

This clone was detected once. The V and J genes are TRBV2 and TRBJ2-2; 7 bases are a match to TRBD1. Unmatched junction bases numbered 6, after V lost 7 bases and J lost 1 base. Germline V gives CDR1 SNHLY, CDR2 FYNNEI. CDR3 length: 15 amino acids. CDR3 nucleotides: TGTGCCAGCAAGGATAGGACAGGGAACACCGGGGAGCTGTTTTTT. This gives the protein CASKDRTGNTGELFF.

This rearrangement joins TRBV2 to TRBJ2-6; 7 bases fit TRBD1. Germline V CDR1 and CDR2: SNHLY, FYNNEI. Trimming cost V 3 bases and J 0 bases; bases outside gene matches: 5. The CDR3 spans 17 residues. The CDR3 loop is CASSDLRTGSGANVLTF. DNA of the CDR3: TGTGCCAGCAGTGACCTTCGGACAGGCTCTGGGGCCAACGTCCTGACTTTC.

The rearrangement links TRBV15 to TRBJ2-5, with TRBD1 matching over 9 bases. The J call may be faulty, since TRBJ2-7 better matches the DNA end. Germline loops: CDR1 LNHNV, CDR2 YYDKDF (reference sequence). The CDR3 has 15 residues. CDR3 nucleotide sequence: TGTGCCACCAGCATTGCTACAGGGGGCAAGGACGAGCAGTACTTC. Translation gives CATSIATGGKDEQYF.

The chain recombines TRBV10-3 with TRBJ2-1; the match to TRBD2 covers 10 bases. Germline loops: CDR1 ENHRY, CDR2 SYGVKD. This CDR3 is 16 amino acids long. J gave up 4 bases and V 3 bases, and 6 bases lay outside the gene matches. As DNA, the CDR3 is TGTGCCATCAGTGACGGAGCGGGAGGGGTATACAATGAGCAGTTCTTC. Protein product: CAISDGAGGVYNEQFF.

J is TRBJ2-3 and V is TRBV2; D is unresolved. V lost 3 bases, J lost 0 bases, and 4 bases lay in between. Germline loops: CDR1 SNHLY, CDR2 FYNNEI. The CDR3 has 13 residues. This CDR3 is CASSEASTDTQYF. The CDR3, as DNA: TGTGCCAGCAGTGAGGCAAGCACAGATACGCAGTATTTT. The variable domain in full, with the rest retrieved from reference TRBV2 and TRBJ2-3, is EPEVTQTPSHQVTQMGQEVILRCVPISNHLYFYWYRQILGQKVEFLVSFYNNEISEKSEIFDDQFSVERPDGSNFTLKIRSTKLEDSAMYFCASSEASTDTQYFGPGTRLTVL.

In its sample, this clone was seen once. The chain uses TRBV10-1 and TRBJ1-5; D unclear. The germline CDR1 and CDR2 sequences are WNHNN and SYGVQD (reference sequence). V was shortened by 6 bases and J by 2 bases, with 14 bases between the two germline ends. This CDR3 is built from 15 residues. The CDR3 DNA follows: TGCGCCAGCAGATCACATCAGCGAGGCAATCAGCCCCAGCATTTT. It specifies CASRSHQRGNQPQHF.

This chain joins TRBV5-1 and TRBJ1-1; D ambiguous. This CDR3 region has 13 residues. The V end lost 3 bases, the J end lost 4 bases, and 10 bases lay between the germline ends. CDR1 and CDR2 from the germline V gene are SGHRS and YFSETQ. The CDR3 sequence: CASSYQARTEAFF. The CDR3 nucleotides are TGCGCCAGCAGCTATCAGGCGCGCACTGAAGCTTTCTTT.

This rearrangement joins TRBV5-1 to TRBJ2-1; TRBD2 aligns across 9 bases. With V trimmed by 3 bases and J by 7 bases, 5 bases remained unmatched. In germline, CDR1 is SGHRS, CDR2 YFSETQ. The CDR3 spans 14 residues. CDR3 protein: CASSYSGGGNEQFF. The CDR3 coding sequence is TGCGCCAGCAGCTATAGCGGGGGCGGGAATGAGCAGTTCTTC.

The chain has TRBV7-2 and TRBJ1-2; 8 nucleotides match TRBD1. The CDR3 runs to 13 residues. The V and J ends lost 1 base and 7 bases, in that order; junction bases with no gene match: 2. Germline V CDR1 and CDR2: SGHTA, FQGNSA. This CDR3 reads CASSLDRGSGYTF. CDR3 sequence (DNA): TGTGCCAGCAGCTTAGACAGGGGGAGTGGCTACACCTTC.

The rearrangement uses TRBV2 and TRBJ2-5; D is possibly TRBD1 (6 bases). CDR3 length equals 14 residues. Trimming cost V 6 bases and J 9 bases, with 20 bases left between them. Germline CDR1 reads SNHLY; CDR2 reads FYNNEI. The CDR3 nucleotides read TGTGCCAGCAGCGCGAACCCCGGGACAATGGCCCAGTACTTC. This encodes CASSANPGTMAQYF.

The CDR3 DNA follows: TGTGCCAGCTGGGGACAGGGGGAGCTGTTTTTT. The encoded protein is CASWGQGELFF. This chain links TRBV7-8 with TRBJ2-2, with 7 nucleotides matching TRBD1. V shed 8 bases and J 8 bases; nucleotides not matched to a gene: 2. From germline, CDR1 is SGHVS and CDR2 FQNEAQ. This CDR3 comprises 11 residues.

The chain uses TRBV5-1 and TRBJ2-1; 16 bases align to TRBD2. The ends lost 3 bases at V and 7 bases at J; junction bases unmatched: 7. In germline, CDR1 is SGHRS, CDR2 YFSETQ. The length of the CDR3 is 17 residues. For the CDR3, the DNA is TGCGCCAGCAGCTGGGGGGGACTAGCGGGAGGGCCGAATGAGCAGTTCTTC. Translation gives CASSWGGLAGGPNEQFF.

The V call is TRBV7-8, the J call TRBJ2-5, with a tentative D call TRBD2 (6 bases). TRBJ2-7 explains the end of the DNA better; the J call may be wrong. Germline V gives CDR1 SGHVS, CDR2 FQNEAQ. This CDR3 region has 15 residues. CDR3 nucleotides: TGTGCCAGCAGCTTAGTAGGAGGGATGACCTACGAGCAGTACTTC. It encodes CASSLVGGMTYEQYF.